The next 20 T cell receptor beta chains were all read from a single sample in a study of T cell responses to AZD1222 COVID-19 vaccine. TCRdb keeps only in-frame clones here, not all; method: immunoSEQ multiplex PCR. The table includes about 140,000 clones, nearly 95% detected once. The sequences come from peripheral blood, collected 28 days after the second AZD1222 dose. The receptors stem from an adult who received the AZD1222 COVID-19 vaccine.

The chain is built from TRBV29-1 and TRBJ1-2, with 11 bases matching TRBD1. The J segment lost 3 bases and the V segment lost 6 bases, leaving 3 bases of the junction unmatched. The germline V gene encodes CDR1 SQVTM and CDR2 ANQGSEA. The CDR3 covers 13 residues. The CDR3 loop is CSVGQGVDYGYTF. CDR3 in DNA: TGCAGCGTGGGACAGGGGGTTGACTATGGCTACACCTTC.

The chain couples TRBV15 to TRBJ1-1, with 9 bases aligning to TRBD1. CDR3 length: 18 amino acids. Germline V gives CDR1 LNHNV, CDR2 YYDKDF (reference sequence). The V gene end was trimmed by 0 bases and the J gene end by 4 bases; junction bases not matched to a gene: 12. The CDR3 bases are TGTGCCACCAGCAGAGAGGGTGTGGCTGGGACAGGGTCCACTGAAGCTTTCTTT. The encoded protein is CATSREGVAGTGSTEAFF.

The V and J genes are TRBV13 and TRBJ2-5; 7 bases are a match to TRBD1. Trimming cost V 5 bases and J 2 bases; bases outside gene matches: 5. Per germline, CDR1 PRHDT and CDR2 FYEKMQ (reference sequence). The CDR3 covers 14 residues. CDR3: CASSQTGDQETQYF. CDR3 sequence (DNA): TGTGCCAGCAGCCAAACAGGGGATCAAGAGACCCAGTACTTC.

This rearrangement joins TRBV7-2 to TRBJ2-3; the match to TRBD2 covers 7 bases. The CDR3 is 15 amino acids. Germline CDR1 and CDR2: SGHTA and FQGNSA. The V and J ends lost 4 bases and 3 bases, in that order; junction bases with no gene match: 7. CDR3 nucleotide sequence: TGTGCCAGCAGCTCGTATAGCGGGCGGACAGATACGCAGTATTTT. Amino acids: CASSSYSGRTDTQYF.

The gene calls are TRBV3-1 (or the pseudogene TRBV3-2) and TRBJ2-7, with TRBD2 matching 10 bases. The germline V gene encodes CDR1 LGHDT and CDR2 YNNKEL (reference sequence). This CDR3 contains 15 residues. The V segment lost 1 base and the J segment 4 bases; nucleotides outside the gene matches: 4. The CDR3 loop reads CASSQGAGGMYEQYF. DNA for the CDR3: TGTGCCAGCAGCCAAGGAGCGGGAGGGATGTACGAGCAGTACTTC.

The chain links TRBV5-3 to TRBJ2-5; the D is unclear. TRBV5-3 is an ORF, with its function uncertain. Trimming shortened V by 1 base and J by 6 bases, and 4 bases separated the two germline ends. CDR3 length: 11 amino acids. The DNA for the CDR3 is TGTGCCAGAAGCTTGAGAAAGACCCAGTACTTC. It is translated as CARSLRKTQYF.

The rearrangement uses TRBV29-1 and TRBJ2-2, with TRBD2 matching 8 bases. CDR1 and CDR2 from the germline V gene are SQVTM and ANQGSEA. After removal of 6 bases from V and 0 bases from J, the junction contained 6 bases not matched to a gene. This CDR3 has 15 residues. Here the CDR3 reads CSVPSGPSNTGELFF. CDR3 bases: TGCAGCGTCCCTAGCGGGCCTTCGAACACCGGGGAGCTGTTTTTT.

CDR3 amino acids: CASPDGLDVYEQYF. Here the CDR3 DNA reads TGTGCCAGTCCCGATGGACTAGACGTCTACGAGCAGTACTTC. J is TRBJ2-7 and V is TRBV25-1; TRBD2 aligns across 7 bases. This CDR3 has 14 residues. The germline gives CDR1 MGHDK, CDR2 SYGVNS. Unmatched junction bases numbered 11, after V lost 9 bases and J lost 3 bases.

The CDR3 here is CSVAFTSGSTDTQYF. The CDR3, as DNA: TGCAGCGTTGCCTTCACTAGCGGGTCCACAGATACGCAGTATTTT. The rearrangement joins TRBV29-1 to TRBJ2-3; 9 bases agree with TRBD2. Germline lookup yields CDR1 SQVTM and CDR2 ANQGSEA. Trimming took 4 bases from V and 2 from J; bases not matched to a gene: 7. This CDR3 spans 15 amino acids.

This clone has a single count. J is TRBJ1-2 and V is TRBV28; a possible D gene is TRBD1 (5 bases). The CDR3 covers 12 residues. Germline loops: CDR1 MDHEN, CDR2 SYDVKM. Deletions cut 6 bases from V and 6 bases from J, with 11 bases between. CDR3 sequence: CASRAGTDGYTF. DNA of the CDR3: TGTGCCAGCAGGGCCGGGACGGATGGCTACACCTTC.

J is TRBJ2-1 and V is TRBV6-4; D could derive from TRBD1 or TRBD2 (5 bases each). V was trimmed by 6 bases and J by 4 bases, leaving 16 bases between them. Germline-derived CDR1 and CDR2 are MRHNA and SNTAGT. This CDR3 has 15 residues. This CDR3 is CASSPELGEYNEQFF. The DNA of the CDR3 is TGTGCCAGCAGCCCAGAGTTGGGGGAATACAATGAGCAGTTCTTC.

The chain employs TRBV5-1 and TRBJ2-7, with a weak D call TRBD1 (6 bases). The CDR3 has 13 residues. V lost 6 bases to trimming and J lost 1 base, with 11 bases between them. Germline CDR1 SGHRS, CDR2 YFSETQ. CDR3 nucleotide sequence: TGCGCCAGCACCCTAGACAGGTCCTACGAGCAGTACTTC. Its translation is CASTLDRSYEQYF.

This chain joins TRBV2 and TRBJ1-6; TRBD1 agrees at 9 bases. Trimming at V came to 5 bases and at J to 8 bases, leaving 4 bases not matched to a gene. CDR1 and CDR2 from the germline V gene are SNHLY and FYNNEI. The CDR3 totals 14 residues. CDR3 sequence (DNA): TGTGCCAGCAGTCAGGACAGGGGTCATTCACCCCTCCACTTT. It specifies CASSQDRGHSPLHF.

The chain joins TRBV3-1 (or the pseudogene TRBV3-2) to TRBJ2-5; 10 bases map to TRBD2. The V and J ends lost 0 bases and 5 bases, in that order; junction bases with no gene match: 15. Germline V gives CDR1 LGHDT, CDR2 YNNKEL (reference sequence). CDR3 length: 19 residues. CDR3 sequence: CASSQDWGGLAGAWETQYF. In DNA form, the CDR3 reads TGTGCCAGCAGCCAAGATTGGGGCGGGCTAGCGGGAGCGTGGGAGACCCAGTACTTC.

This chain links TRBV19 with TRBJ2-1; D not certain. Germline V gene data show CDR1 as LNHDA and CDR2 as SQIVND (reference sequence). The CDR3 runs to 12 residues. With 1 base removed from V and 10 bases from J, the gap between germline ends came to 8 bases. The CDR3 nucleotides are TGTGCCAGTAGTATAGGCCCGGGCGAGCAGTTCTTC. This codes for CASSIGPGEQFF.

The chain recombines TRBV19 with TRBJ2-5; D is undetermined. V lost 4 bases to trimming and J lost 2 bases, with 8 bases between them. The CDR3 runs 13 residues. Germline V gene data show CDR1 as LNHDA and CDR2 as SQIVND (reference sequence). The CDR3 DNA sequence: TGTGCCAGTAGTACCTCTGGTCAAGAGACCCAGTACTTC. This gives the protein CASSTSGQETQYF.

This CDR3 is CASSLEAGGAETQYF. The CDR3 DNA reads as TGTGCCAGCAGCTTGGAGGCAGGGGGCGCGGAGACCCAGTACTTC. This rearrangement joins TRBV5-4 to TRBJ2-5; 8 positions agree with TRBD1. V trimming: 0 bases; J trimming: 5 bases; junction bases outside the gene matches: 6. Germline-derived CDR1 and CDR2 are SGHNT and YYREEE (reference sequence). The CDR3 runs to 15 residues.

The chain combines TRBV27 with TRBJ2-3, with 9 bases lining up with TRBD1. The length of the CDR3 is 18 residues. J lost 3 bases, V lost 3 bases, and 13 bases had no gene match. Germline CDR1 is MNHEY and CDR2 is SMNVEV (reference sequence). In DNA form, the CDR3 reads TGTGCCAGCAGTTTCTCTAGTGGGGGGACAGGGTCGACAGATACGCAGTATTTT. This gives the protein CASSFSSGGTGSTDTQYF.

The V gene is TRBV9, the J gene TRBJ2-5; D is possibly TRBD1 or TRBD2 (5 bases each). The CDR3 totals 15 residues. Trimming stripped 0 bases from V and 1 base from J, with 10 bases between. The V gene's germline CDR1 is SGDLS and CDR2 YYNGEE. The CDR3, as DNA: TGTGCCAGCAGCGTAGACCCCGGGGCCCAAGAGACCCAGTACTTC. Amino acids: CASSVDPGAQETQYF. Looking up the rest from reference TRBV9 and TRBJ2-5 gives the full variable domain: DSGVTQTPKHLITATGQRVTLRCSPRSGDLSVYWYQQSLDQGLQFLIQYYNGEERAKGNILERFSAQQFPDLHSELNLSSLELGDSALYFCASSVDPGAQETQYFGPGTRLLVL.

The chain combines TRBV11-3 with TRBJ1-1; maybe TRBD1 (6 bases). The CDR3 runs 14 residues. V lost 5 bases and J lost 4, with 14 bases in between. Germline CDR1 SGHNT, CDR2 YENEEA. The CDR3: CASSVGTSGTEAFF. The CDR3 nucleotides read TGTGCCAGCAGCGTTGGGACAAGCGGCACTGAAGCTTTCTTT.